These 10 T cell receptor beta chains originate from one sample sequenced in a study of shared clonotypes between healthy human individuals. CD8 cells classed as naive were CD45RO-negative and positively selected for CCR7, excluding terminally differentiated effector memory CD45RA+ cells. This table comes from immunoSEQ multiplex PCR, and its TCRdb copy is limited to in-frame clones, with some not included. The sample contains roughly 2.1 million clones, 93% of which appear only once. The specimen was naive CD8+ T cells from PBMCs. These receptor sequences come from a man aged 18 to 35 in good health. Some clones in this sample may be carry-over from other donors' samples.

The chain links TRBV7-8 to TRBJ2-7; D is uncertain. The V end was cut by 0 bases, the J end by 0 bases, with 15 bases between. Germline CDR1 reads SGHVS; CDR2 reads FQNEAQ. The CDR3 is 17 residues long. The CDR3 spells CASSLAAMRPLSYEQYF. In DNA form, the CDR3 reads TGTGCCAGCAGCTTAGCAGCGATGAGGCCGCTCTCCTACGAGCAGTACTTC.

This chain uses TRBV29-1 with TRBJ2-7, with TRBD2 matching 8 bases. The CDR3 has 12 amino acids. CDR1 SQVTM and CDR2 ANQGSEA come from the germline V gene. V was clipped by 5 bases and J by 2 bases; unmatched bases: 2. This chain's CDR3 is CSVYGGAYEQYF. CDR3 in DNA: TGCAGCGTTTACGGGGGGGCCTACGAGCAGTACTTC.

The chain joins TRBV7-9 to TRBJ2-7; no clear D. The CDR3 contains 14 residues. With 5 bases removed from V and 0 bases from J, the gap between germline ends came to 11 bases. Germline CDR1 SEHNR, CDR2 FQNEAQ (reference sequence). The CDR3 DNA follows: TGTGCCAGCAGCCCACAGCTAACCTCCTACGAGCAGTACTTC. Translation gives CASSPQLTSYEQYF.

The chain carries TRBV11-2 and TRBJ2-7, with 9 nucleotides matching TRBD1. Germline loops: CDR1 SGHAT, CDR2 FQNNGV. The CDR3 is made up of 18 amino acids. J was trimmed by 5 bases and V by 3 bases; bases with no gene match: 17. CDR3 DNA sequence: TGTGCCAGCAGCTTCAAATTACCGGGGACAGGGCTCCCCCACGAGCAGTACTTC. Protein: CASSFKLPGTGLPHEQYF.

The chain links TRBV6-1 to TRBJ1-1, with 8 bases that match TRBD1. The J segment lost 4 bases and the V segment lost 9 bases, leaving 4 bases of the junction unmatched. Germline CDR1 MNHNS, CDR2 SASEGT. This CDR3 is built from 12 residues. The chain's CDR3 is CASKQGGTEAFF. The CDR3 coding sequence is TGTGCCAGTAAACAGGGGGGCACTGAAGCTTTCTTT.

With respect to this clone: The sample carries other DNA sequences with the same CDR3. The chain combines TRBV6-5 with TRBJ1-1, with no clear D. Germline V gives CDR1 MNHEY, CDR2 SVGAGI. With 0 bases removed from V and 4 bases from J, the gap between germline ends came to 9 bases. The CDR3 totals 14 residues. For the CDR3, the DNA is TGTGCCAGCAGTTACTCCCCCGGAGGCACTGAAGCTTTCTTT. Protein: CASSYSPGGTEAFF.

V and J are TRBV12-2 and TRBJ2-1. TRBV12-2 is a recognized pseudogene. The CDR3 spans 17 residues. The CDR3 bases are TGTGCAAGTCGCTTAGCAAATTGGGACGTATCCTACAATGAGCAGTTCTTC. Amino acid sequence: CASRLANWDVSYNEQFF.

Turning to this clone: Other DNA sequences in the same sample also yield this CDR3. The chain couples TRBV7-9 to TRBJ2-7; D gene unclear. Trimming took 1 base from V and 0 from J, leaving 7 bases between them. CDR1 is SEHNR and CDR2 is FQNEAQ in the germline V gene (reference sequence). The CDR3 has 14 residues. The CDR3 nucleotides read TGTGCCAGCAGCTTAGATGGTGGCTCCTACGAGCAGTACTTC. Its translation is CASSLDGGSYEQYF.

The V and J genes are TRBV5-5 and TRBJ1-5; D is uncertain. The length of the CDR3 is 13 residues. Germline V gene data show CDR1 as SGHKS and CDR2 as YYEKEE (reference sequence). The V end was cut by 3 bases, the J end by 4 bases, with 8 bases between. CDR3 amino acids: CASSSRLNQPQHF. The CDR3 DNA follows: TGTGCCAGCAGCTCCCGGCTAAATCAGCCCCAGCATTTT. Full variable domain (missing parts from reference TRBV5-5 and TRBJ1-5): DAGVTQSPTHLIKTRGQQVTLRCSPISGHKSVSWYQQVLGQGPQFIFQYYEKEERGRGNFPDRFSARQFPNYSSELNVNALLLGDSALYLCASSSRLNQPQHFGDGTRLSIL.

With regard to this clone: Other DNA sequences from this sample encode an identical CDR3 as well. The chain is built from TRBV9 and TRBJ1-2, with 7 bases aligning to TRBD1. From germline, CDR1 is SGDLS and CDR2 YYNGEE. The CDR3 runs to 12 residues. The trim removed 3 bases at V and 5 bases at J, leaving 1 base unmatched. CDR3 loop: CASSGTGYGYTF. Here the CDR3 DNA reads TGTGCCAGCAGCGGGACAGGATATGGCTACACCTTC.